Below, 19 T cell receptor beta chains from the same sample are listed, as sequenced in a study of blood T cell repertoires in COVID-19. TCRdb's table, derived via immunoSEQ multiplex PCR, lists solely in-frame clones and lacks some. The table has approximately 290,000 clones, more than 85% seen once. The source material was peripheral blood. Receptors originate from a man aged 25 to 40 with acute or convalescent COVID-19.

In regard to this clone: The identical CDR3 is also encoded by other nucleotide sequences in the sample. The genes are TRBV6-6 and TRBJ1-1; D remains unclear. The germline V gene encodes CDR1 MNHNY and CDR2 SVGAGI (reference sequence). V was cut by 0 bases and J by 5 bases, with 7 bases left in between. The CDR3 runs 13 residues. CDR3 sequence: CASSYSRGTEAFF. The CDR3 DNA reads as TGTGCCAGCAGTTACTCGAGAGGAACTGAAGCTTTCTTT.

The chain recombines TRBV5-1 with TRBJ1-3; 7 bases are a match to TRBD1. The trim removed 9 bases at V and 0 bases at J, leaving 15 bases unmatched. The CDR3 runs 17 residues. Germline V gene data show CDR1 as SGHRS and CDR2 as YFSETQ. CDR3 sequence (DNA): TGCGCCACTTTAGGACAGGACCTTCACTCCTCTGGAAACACCATATATTTT. Its protein product is CATLGQDLHSSGNTIYF. The variable domain in full, with the rest retrieved from reference TRBV5-1 and TRBJ1-3, is KAGVTQTPRYLIKTRGQQVTLSCSPISGHRSVSWYQQTPGQGLQFLFEYFSETQRNKGNFPGRFSGRQFSNSRSEMNVSTLELGDSALYLCATLGQDLHSSGNTIYFGEGSWLTVV.

The V call is TRBV5-4, the J call TRBJ1-1, with 7 nucleotides matching TRBD1. Trimming cost V 3 bases and J 0 bases; bases outside gene matches: 8. Per germline, CDR1 SGHNT and CDR2 YYREEE (reference sequence). CDR3 length: 16 residues. The CDR3 loop is CASSSEKGAVNTEAFF. Written as DNA, the CDR3 is TGTGCCAGCAGCTCTGAGAAGGGGGCGGTGAACACTGAAGCTTTCTTT.

The chain uses TRBV7-9 and TRBJ2-2; 12 bases map to TRBD2. The CDR3 consists of 15 residues. V trimming: 8 bases; J trimming: 6 bases; junction bases outside the gene matches: 7. Germline V lookup: CDR1 SEHNR, CDR2 FQNEAQ (reference sequence). In DNA form, the CDR3 reads TGTGCCAGCCACCCAGCTAGCGGGGGGGCCGGGGAGCTGTTTTTT. The encoded protein is CASHPASGGAGELFF.

The chain uses TRBV3-1 (or the pseudogene TRBV3-2) and TRBJ1-6; D is possibly TRBD1 (5 bases). Looked up from germline, CDR1 is LGHDT and CDR2 is YNNKEL (reference sequence). V lost 3 bases to trimming and J lost 13 bases, with 16 bases between them. This CDR3 has 14 amino acids. The CDR3, as DNA: TGTGCCAGCAGCCACGATACTAACAGGTTCCCCCTCCACTTT. Translating gives CASSHDTNRFPLHF.

The chain links TRBV18 to TRBJ2-4, with D maybe TRBD1 (6 bases). The CDR3 loop spans 13 amino acids. Germline V gene data show CDR1 as KGHSH and CDR2 as LQKENI. Trimming cost V 5 bases and J 8 bases, with 13 bases left between them. The CDR3 nucleotides read TGTGCCAGCTCAGGACAGCACCTATACATTCAGTACTTC. Its translation: CASSGQHLYIQYF.

The rearrangement joins TRBV6-6 to TRBJ1-5; D is unresolved. V was pared by 8 bases and J by 3 bases, with 17 bases between. Germline-derived CDR1 and CDR2 are MNHNY and SVGAGI (reference sequence). CDR3 length equals 15 residues. CDR3 coding DNA: TGTGCCAGCTTTGACTCCCGACGCCACAATCAGCCCCAGCATTTT. It yields the protein CASFDSRRHNQPQHF.

V is TRBV10-3 and J is TRBJ2-3, with TRBD2 matching over 11 bases. This CDR3 is built from 13 residues. CDR1 and CDR2 (germline): ENHRY, SYGVKD. The ends lost 3 bases at V and 8 bases at J; junction bases unmatched: 1. In DNA form, the CDR3 reads TGTGCCATCAGTGATGGGACTAGCGGTACGCAGTATTTT. Its protein product is CAISDGTSGTQYF.

The chain employs TRBV30 and TRBJ1-2; the D gene is possibly TRBD1 (6 bases). This CDR3 spans 14 amino acids. The germline gives CDR1 GTSNPN, CDR2 SVGIG (reference sequence). Trimming left V 4 bases short and J 3 bases short, with 15 bases between. CDR3: CAWIPQGSDYGYTF. DNA of the CDR3: TGTGCCTGGATACCACAGGGATCAGACTATGGCTACACCTTC.

This clone was observed a single time. The chain recombines TRBV19 with TRBJ1-5, with unresolved D. The CDR3 contains 14 residues. V was clipped by 11 bases and J by 0 bases, with 14 bases between them. CDR1 and CDR2 (germline): LNHDA, SQIVND (reference sequence). CDR3 bases: TGTGCCCGCGGCGGAAAACTTAGCAATCAGCCCCAGCATTTT. Protein: CARGGKLSNQPQHF.

CDR3 in amino acids: CASSFRYEQYF. The CDR3 nucleotides are TGTGCCAGCAGTTTCAGATACGAGCAGTACTTC. The genes are TRBV12-3 or TRBV12-4 and TRBJ2-7, with no clear D. There are 11 residues in the CDR3. With 3 bases removed from V and 4 bases from J, the gap between germline ends came to 4 bases.

This rearrangement joins TRBV6-5 to TRBJ2-5; no clear D. V was trimmed by 6 bases and J by 5 bases, leaving 16 bases between them. The CDR3 is made up of 14 amino acids. Germline CDR1 reads MNHEY; CDR2 reads SVGAGI. CDR3 in DNA: TGTGCCAGCAGGCCGAGCAGAGGAAGGGAGACCCAGTACTTC. Amino acid sequence: CASRPSRGRETQYF.

CDR3 region: CASSYLLDTGLDTQYF. The CDR3 DNA follows: TGTGCCAGCAGCTACTTACTAGACACGGGTTTAGATACGCAGTATTTT. The gene calls are TRBV7-9 and TRBJ2-3, with D tentatively TRBD2 (5 bases). This CDR3 contains 16 residues. CDR1 is SEHNR and CDR2 is FQNEAQ in the germline V gene (reference sequence). V was pared by 4 bases and J by 5 bases, with 19 bases between.

This clone was seen a single time. The V gene is TRBV7-2, the J gene TRBJ1-5, with 7 bases fitting TRBD1. Losses at the gene ends were 5 bases for V and 3 bases for J; bases not matched to a gene: 4. The CDR3 is 14 amino acids. The germline gives CDR1 SGHTA, CDR2 FQGNSA. The CDR3 DNA is TGTGCCAGCAGCCAGGGACAGCACAATCAGCCCCAGCATTTT. Protein: CASSQGQHNQPQHF.

The chain links TRBV19 to TRBJ2-1, with 10 bases that match TRBD2. Germline CDR1 and CDR2: LNHDA and SQIVND (reference sequence). V lost 3 bases and J lost 6; bases outside the gene matches: 5. This CDR3 is built from 15 residues. CDR3 nucleotides: TGTGCCAGTAGTATTTTGAGCGGGAGGGTCAATGAGCAGTTCTTC. The encoded protein is CASSILSGRVNEQFF.

J is TRBJ1-1 and V is TRBV2, with a tentative D call TRBD1 (5 bases). The CDR3 covers 13 residues. Germline lookup yields CDR1 SNHLY and CDR2 FYNNEI. Between the trimmed V and J ends, which lost 4 bases and 1 base, there was a span of 7 bases. The CDR3 DNA sequence: TGTGCCAGCAGTGCCGACAGGAACACTGAAGCTTTCTTT. It is translated as CASSADRNTEAFF.

V usage is TRBV2 and J usage is TRBJ1-5; 9 positions agree with TRBD1. The CDR3 contains 15 residues. CDR1 and CDR2 from the germline V gene are SNHLY and FYNNEI. V lost 7 bases to trimming and J lost 2 bases; unmatched junction nucleotides: 6. The CDR3 DNA reads as TGTGCCAGCACCGTGGGACAGGGCCGCAATCAGCCCCAGCATTTT. Its protein is CASTVGQGRNQPQHF.

The chain employs TRBV7-8 and TRBJ2-3; TRBD2 matches 7 bases. The CDR3 is 16 residues long. J was trimmed by 0 bases and V by 1 base; bases with no gene match: 4. Germline CDR1 reads SGHVS; CDR2 reads FQNEAQ. CDR3 nucleotide sequence: TGTGCCAGCAGCTTAGGGGTGGGAGGGAGCACAGATACGCAGTATTTT. This gives the protein CASSLGVGGSTDTQYF.

This chain connects TRBV12-3 or TRBV12-4 to TRBJ2-1, with D maybe TRBD1 (6 bases). Trimming took 6 bases from V and 7 from J, leaving 10 bases between them. This CDR3 contains 12 residues. The CDR3 DNA is TGTGCCAGCAGCTCGGACAGAAATGAGCAGTTCTTC. Amino acids: CASSSDRNEQFF.